Below, 9 T cell receptor beta chains from the same sample are listed, as sequenced in a study of cytomegalovirus exposure and HLA in healthy donors. 13 Jbeta primers and 60 Vbeta primers were used for the PCR. Some clones are missing from TCRdb's copy, which holds only in-frame ones; the method was immunoSEQ multiplex PCR. In all, the sample yields around 45,000 clones. Sequencing input: PBMCs. The source is a woman in her twenties or thirties in good health and CMV-seronegative.

The chain joins TRBV4-3 to TRBJ2-2; D may be TRBD1 (6 bases). Germline loops: CDR1 LGHNA, CDR2 YSLEER. The length of the CDR3 is 16 residues. Between the trimmed V and J ends, which lost 6 bases and 1 base, there was a span of 15 bases. The CDR3 loop reads CASRKGETENTGELFF. CDR3 nucleotide sequence: TGCGCCAGCAGGAAGGGGGAGACTGAGAACACCGGGGAGCTGTTTTTT.

The chain recombines TRBV19 with TRBJ1-1, with D unclear. This CDR3 is built from 16 residues. CDR1 is LNHDA and CDR2 is SQIVND in the germline V gene (reference sequence). V lost 5 bases and J lost 2, with 18 bases in between. CDR3 sequence (DNA): TGTGCCAGTAGTGCGCGGGTCCCCTCCCGCAACACTGAAGCTTTCTTT. It yields the protein CASSARVPSRNTEAFF.

V usage is TRBV7-2 and J usage is TRBJ2-7; D gene ambiguous. The CDR3 covers 11 residues. Trimming shortened V by 8 bases and J by 7 bases, and 12 bases separated the two germline ends. The germline V gene encodes CDR1 SGHTA and CDR2 FQGNSA. For the CDR3, the DNA is TGTGCCAGCTCCTCTACCTGGGAGCAGTACTTC. Translating it yields CASSSTWEQYF.

CDR3 coding DNA: TGTGCCAGCAGCGCCCTAGAGGCGCCCCTCACAGATACGCAGTATTTT. Protein sequence: CASSALEAPLTDTQYF. The J gene is TRBJ2-3, the V gene TRBV7-8; no definite D call. V was trimmed by 5 bases and J by 2 bases, leaving 17 bases between them. The germline V gene has CDR1 SGHVS and CDR2 FQNEAQ. The CDR3 totals 16 residues.

The chain joins TRBV7-8 to TRBJ1-1, with 9 bases identical to TRBD1. J was trimmed by 11 bases and V by 3 bases; bases with no gene match: 4. The CDR3 runs 12 residues. Germline CDR1 and CDR2: SGHVS and FQNEAQ. The CDR3: CASSFDRGSAFF. As DNA, the CDR3 is TGTGCCAGCAGCTTTGACAGGGGGTCGGCTTTCTTT.

This chain joins TRBV29-1 and TRBJ1-2; 7 bases agree with TRBD1. The CDR3 length is 14 residues. Germline assignment: CDR1 SQVTM and CDR2 ANQGSEA. Trimming removed 1 base from V and 5 bases from J; junction bases left unmatched: 7. The CDR3 sequence is CSVEGTGVWYGYTF. CDR3 sequence (DNA): TGCAGCGTTGAAGGTACAGGGGTCTGGTATGGCTACACCTTC.

V gene TRBV5-5 combines with J gene TRBJ1-1; D not resolved. V was clipped by 7 bases and J by 5 bases, with 15 bases between them. Germline CDR1 and CDR2: SGHKS and YYEKEE (reference sequence). CDR3 length equals 13 residues. CDR3 residues: CASGAIRETEAFF. In DNA, the CDR3 is TGTGCCAGCGGAGCCATCCGGGAGACTGAAGCTTTCTTT.

The rearrangement links TRBV20-1 to TRBJ2-1; the D is unclear. Trimming cost V 5 bases and J 5 bases, with 7 bases left between them. Looked up from germline, CDR1 is DFQATT and CDR2 is SNEGSKA (reference sequence). The CDR3 extends over 11 amino acids. The DNA of the CDR3 is TGCAGTGCTTATTCGGACAATGAGCAGTTCTTC. This codes for CSAYSDNEQFF.

V and J are TRBV19 and TRBJ1-1; tentatively, D is TRBD1 (5 bases). V was cut by 6 bases and J by 5 bases, with 16 bases left in between. The CDR3 loop spans 14 amino acids. Germline V gives CDR1 LNHDA, CDR2 SQIVND (reference sequence). DNA of the CDR3: TGTGCCAGTAGCCCCGCAGGTCGGGGGACTGAAGCTTTCTTT. Translation gives CASSPAGRGTEAFF.